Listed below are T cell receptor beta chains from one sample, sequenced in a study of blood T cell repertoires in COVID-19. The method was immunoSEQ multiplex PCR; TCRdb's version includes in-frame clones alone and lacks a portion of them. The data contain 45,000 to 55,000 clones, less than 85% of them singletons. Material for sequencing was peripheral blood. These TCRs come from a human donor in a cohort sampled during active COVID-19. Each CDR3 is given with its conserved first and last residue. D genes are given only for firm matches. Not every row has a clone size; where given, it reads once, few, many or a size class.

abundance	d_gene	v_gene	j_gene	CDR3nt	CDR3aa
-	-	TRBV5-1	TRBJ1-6	TGCGCCAGCAGCTTGGCCGCGGCGTACGGGTCACCCCTCCACTTT	CASSLAAAYGSPLHF
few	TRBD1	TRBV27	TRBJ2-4	TGTGCCAGCAGTTTAACCGCGACAGGGGGCGATAACATTCAGTACTTC	CASSLTATGGDNIQYF
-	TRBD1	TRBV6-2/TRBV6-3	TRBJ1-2	TGTGCCAGCAGTTACTCGGGACAGGGTGACTATGGCTACACCTTC	CASSYSGQGDYGYTF
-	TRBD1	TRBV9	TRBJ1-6	TGTGCCAGCAGCGAAACAGGGGATTTGAATAATTCACCCCTCCACTTT	CASSETGDLNNSPLHF
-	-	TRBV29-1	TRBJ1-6	TGCAGCGTTTCGCTCGGGTTTGGTTCACCCCTCCACTTT	CSVSLGFGSPLHF
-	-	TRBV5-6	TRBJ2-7	TGTGCCAGCAGCTTAGACAGTCTCTACGAGCAGTACTTC	CASSLDSLYEQYF
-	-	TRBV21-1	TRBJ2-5	TGTGCCAGCAGCAAAGAAAAGAGCGGGGGGGCCGGGGAGACCCAGTACTTC	CASSKEKSGGAGETQYF
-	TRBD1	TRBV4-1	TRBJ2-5	TGCGCCAGCAGCCCGAGGTTTGGACGGCTCGGGACAGGGTTGGGAGAGACCCAGTACTTC	CASSPRFGRLGTGLGETQYF
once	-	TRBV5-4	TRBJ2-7	TGTGCCAGCAGCTCCCGGGACACGTCGCTCTACGAGCAGTACTTC	CASSSRDTSLYEQYF
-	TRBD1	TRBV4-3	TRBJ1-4	TGCGCCAGCAGCCAAGGAGCCGGACCCGGGACAGGGGGTGCAACTAATGAAAAACTGTTTTTT	CASSQGAGPGTGGATNEKLFF
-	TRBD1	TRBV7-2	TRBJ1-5	TGTGCCAGCAGCCCGGGACAGACGGCAGGTCAGCCCCAGCATTTT	CASSPGQTAGQPQHF
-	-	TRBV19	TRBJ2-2	TGTGCCAGTAGTATGAAGGGGGGGCTGAACACCGGGGAGCTGTTTTTT	CASSMKGGLNTGELFF
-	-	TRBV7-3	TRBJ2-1	TGTGCCAGCAGCTTAAGGTTAGCGGTCCTGACCTACAATGAGCAGTTCTTC	CASSLRLAVLTYNEQFF
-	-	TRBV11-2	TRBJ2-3	TGTGCCAGCAGCGTAGCCTTTGGCCCCACAGATACGCAGTATTTT	CASSVAFGPTDTQYF
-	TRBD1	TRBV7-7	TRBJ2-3	TGTGCCAGCAGCTTAGGGACAGGGTTAGATACGCAGTATTTT	CASSLGTGLDTQYF
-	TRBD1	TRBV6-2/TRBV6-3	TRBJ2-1	TGTGCCAGCAGTTCCGGGACAGCAGTTTTGTCGAATGAGCAGTTCTTC	CASSSGTAVLSNEQFF
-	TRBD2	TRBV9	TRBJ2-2	TGTGCCAGCAGCCCCGCGGGGGGAAACACCGGGGAGCTGTTTTTT	CASSPAGGNTGELFF
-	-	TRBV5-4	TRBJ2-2	TGTGCCAGCAGCTTTCCGGGTTTGGACACCGGGGAGCTGTTTTTT	CASSFPGLDTGELFF
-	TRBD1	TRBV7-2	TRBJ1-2	TGTGCCAGCAGCATTTCTACCGGGACAGGCTATGGCTACACCTTC	CASSISTGTGYGYTF
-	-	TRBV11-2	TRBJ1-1	TGTGCCAGCAGCTTAGGGGCGAACACTGAAGCTTTCTTT	CASSLGANTEAFF
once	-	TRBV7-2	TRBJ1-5	TGTGCCAGCAGCTTAGAGGTCAGGGCTCGTCAGCCCCAGCATTTT	CASSLEVRARQPQHF
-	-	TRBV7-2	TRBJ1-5	TGTGCCAGCAGCCCTAGGTATAGCAATCAGCCCCAGCATTTT	CASSPRYSNQPQHF
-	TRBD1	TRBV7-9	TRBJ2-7	TGTGCCAGCAGCTTAGTGGACAGGGCTTTCTACGAGCAGTACTTC	CASSLVDRAFYEQYF
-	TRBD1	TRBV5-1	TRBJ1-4	TGCGCCAGCAGCTTACAGGGGGCAACTAATGAAAAACTGTTTTTT	CASSLQGATNEKLFF
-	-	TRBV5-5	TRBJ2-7	TGTGCCAGCAGCTTAATAGGACAGCCCTCCTACGAGCAGTACTTC	CASSLIGQPSYEQYF
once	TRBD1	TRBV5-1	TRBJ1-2	TGCGCCAGCAGCTGGGGGGACAGGGGATCTGGTGGCTACACCTTC	CASSWGDRGSGGYTF
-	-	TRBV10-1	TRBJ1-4	TGCGCCAGCAACAGGTTAAGGGATCCTCAGGGGACTAATGAAAAACTGTTTTTT	CASNRLRDPQGTNEKLFF